This T cell receptor beta chain was captured in a study of monozygotic twins with inflammatory bowel disease. Skipping T cell sorting, the study isolated total RNA directly from whole blood. Regarding this clonotype: Antigen specificity is unknown.

During cDNA synthesis, UMIs that each contained a 6-nucleotide sample barcode were added by means of template switching. From the 5' RACE reads, TCRdb lists one entry per CDR3 protein and no DNA. Its clone listing holds approximately 400,000 distinct CDR3 sequences. Study-wide points: Healthy twins showed more clonotype sharing with others than IBD patients, especially patients with disease activity. Among T cells, the various subtypes were not distinguishable.

There are 13 residues in the CDR3. Per the germline V gene, CDR1 is SGHTA and CDR2 is FQGTGA. This TCR derives from a human donor with ulcerative colitis or Crohn's disease, or a healthy co-twin of an affected twin (not recorded which). Sequencing was done on a sample of blood. The chain carries TRBV7-3 and TRBJ2-1; TCRdb's D call of TRBD1 is untestable without DNA. The CDR3 reads CASSRLLQGEQFF.